The 29 T cell receptor beta chains listed next were all sequenced from one sample in a study of post-analysis software for immune sequencing data. The antigens these receptors bind are not known. Overall study findings and caveats: TRBV segments more frequent in patients than in controls numbered five and included TRBV5-6, TRBV5-1 and TRBV20-1.

The library was made from cDNA and included unique molecular identifiers. TCRdb redid the calling of the PCR reads with MiXCR, one entry per CDR3 protein. The repertoire holds hundreds of thousands of distinct CDR3 sequences, 39% seen once, with about 8% in the top ten. The sample taken for sequencing was blood. Receptors originate from a girl aged 2-10 years with multiple sclerosis.

The chain links TRBV5-1 to TRBJ2-7, with 11 nucleotides matching TRBD2. The germline CDR1 and CDR2 sequences are SGHRS and YFSETQ. With 4 bases clipped from V and 1 base from J, the junction kept 7 bases outside the gene matches. This CDR3 comprises 16 residues. The CDR3 reads CASSETSGSLSYEQYF. The DNA for the CDR3 is TGCGCCAGCAGCGAAACTAGCGGGAGCCTTTCCTACGAGCAGTACTTC.

The sample holds a few counts of this clonotype. This sequence joins TRBV11-2 and TRBJ2-1, with D possibly being TRBD2 (6 bases). The length of the CDR3 is 15 residues. V lost 6 bases and J 8 bases, leaving 20 bases between the germline ends. From germline, CDR1 is SGHAT and CDR2 FQNNGV. The CDR3 DNA is TGTGCCAGCAGTTCGCCGGGACTCGGTCGGGATGAGCAGTTCTTC. Residues: CASSSPGLGRDEQFF.

This clonotype has more than one count but fewer than ten. The J gene is TRBJ2-3, the V gene TRBV5-1, with D unresolved. Germline values: CDR1 SGHRS, CDR2 YFSETQ. The CDR3 contains 16 residues. Trimming cost V 0 bases and J 0 bases, with 11 bases left between them. The CDR3 DNA is TGCGCCAGCAGCTTGGGGGCGGACCCCAGCACAGATACGCAGTATTTT. Translating gives CASSLGADPSTDTQYF.

The genes are TRBV5-1 and TRBJ1-4; unclear D gene. The CDR3 extends over 14 amino acids. Trimming shortened V by 0 bases and J by 7 bases, and 10 bases separated the two germline ends. Germline V gene data show CDR1 as SGHRS and CDR2 as YFSETQ. As DNA, the CDR3 is TGCGCCAGCAGCTTGGAGTTCGACGGTGAAAAACTGTTTTTT. This encodes CASSLEFDGEKLFF.

This clonotype was seen a handful of times. V and J are TRBV25-1 and TRBJ2-5, with D unresolved. The V gene lost 2 bases and the J gene lost 11 bases, with 15 bases spanning the gap. The CDR3 is 13 amino acids. In germline, CDR1 is MGHDK, CDR2 SYGVNS. The CDR3 is CASSENPPIGQYF. The CDR3 nucleotides read TGTGCCAGCAGTGAAAATCCACCAATAGGGCAGTACTTC.

V gene TRBV10-3 combines with J gene TRBJ2-3, with 9 bases lining up with TRBD2. The V gene end was trimmed by 4 bases and the J gene end by 2 bases; junction bases not matched to a gene: 7. This CDR3 comprises 16 residues. The V gene's germline CDR1 is ENHRY and CDR2 SYGVKD. Written as DNA, the CDR3 is TGTGCCATCAGTGGTAAACTAGCGGGCCTCACAGATACGCAGTATTTT. This translates into CAISGKLAGLTDTQYF.

This clonotype appeared a single time. This chain connects TRBV20-1 to TRBJ2-7; 7 nucleotides line up with TRBD2. Germline lookup yields CDR1 DFQATT and CDR2 SNEGSKA (reference sequence). J gave up 2 bases and V 0 bases, and 7 bases lay outside the gene matches. The CDR3 runs 15 residues. CDR3 amino acids: CSAREGLAGTYEQYF. The CDR3 DNA reads as TGCAGTGCTAGAGAGGGGTTAGCGGGTACCTACGAGCAGTACTTC.

The chain is built from TRBV7-2 and TRBJ1-5; no reliable D call. Germline V gene lookup returns CDR1 SGHTA and CDR2 FQGNSA. This CDR3 region has 16 residues. The germline V and J ends were trimmed by 5 bases and 5 bases, with 19 bases remaining between them. The CDR3 loop reads CASSGSPEQTYQPQHF. CDR3 nucleotide sequence: TGTGCCAGCAGCGGGAGTCCAGAGCAGACCTATCAGCCCCAGCATTTT.

Many counts were recorded for this clonotype. V usage is TRBV29-1 and J usage is TRBJ2-3; the match to TRBD2 covers 8 bases. This CDR3 spans 15 amino acids. CDR1 and CDR2 from the germline V gene are SQVTM and ANQGSEA. The junction had 6 bases not matched to a gene; V was cut back by 4 bases and J by 0 bases. The CDR3 DNA reads TGCAGCGTTGCGGGAGCGGGGGTGAGCACAGATACGCAGTATTTT. Protein sequence: CSVAGAGVSTDTQYF.

This chain's CDR3 is CSARDMRVGEKLFF. CDR3 nucleotide sequence: TGCAGTGCTAGAGATATGAGGGTGGGCGAAAAACTGTTTTTT. The chain carries TRBV20-1 and TRBJ1-4; the D is unclear. The V end was cut by 0 bases, the J end by 8 bases, with 13 bases between. The germline CDR1 and CDR2 sequences are DFQATT and SNEGSKA (reference sequence). CDR3 size: 14 residues.

Comment on this clonotype: A much larger clone differs by one base, so this may be a read error. CDR3 coding DNA: TGTGCCAGCAGCTACGACGGGAGGAGCTCCTACAATGAGCAGTACTTC. Protein: CASSYDGRSSYNEQYF. This chain connects TRBV7-3 to TRBJ2-1; TRBD2 matches at 7 bases. The DNA matches TRBJ2-7 better at its end, which makes the J call doubtful. Germline V lookup: CDR1 SGHTA, CDR2 FQGTGA. The CDR3 runs 16 residues.

The chain joins TRBV6-5 to TRBJ1-6; maybe TRBD1 (6 bases). Deletions cut 7 bases from V and 7 bases from J, with 14 bases between. The CDR3 extends over 14 amino acids. Germline V CDR1 and CDR2: MNHEY, SVGAGI. The CDR3 sequence: CASNNRVRNSPLHF. The CDR3 DNA reads TGTGCCAGCAACAACAGGGTACGAAATTCACCCCTCCACTTT.

This chain links TRBV7-9 with TRBJ1-1, with a possible D match to TRBD1 (5 bases). The CDR3 runs to 12 residues. Trimming pared 4 bases from V and 10 bases from J, leaving 13 bases between. Per the germline V gene, CDR1 is SEHNR and CDR2 is FQNEAQ (reference sequence). CDR3 in DNA: TGTGCCAGCAGCTCGACCCGGGGGGGAGCTTTCTTT. Its protein product is CASSSTRGGAFF.

The genes are TRBV29-1 and TRBJ2-1; D is possibly TRBD1 (5 bases). The CDR3 runs to 11 residues. CDR1 is SQVTM and CDR2 is ANQGSEA in the germline V gene. The V end lost 5 bases, the J end lost 6 bases, and 8 bases lay between the germline ends. The chain's CDR3 is CSVHQGNEQFF. The CDR3, as DNA: TGCAGCGTTCACCAGGGCAATGAGCAGTTCTTC.

This clonotype has just a few counts. The CDR3 nucleotides read TGTGCCAGCAGCTTAGGCTGGCGCACCGGGGAGCTGTTTTTT. It codes for CASSLGWRTGELFF. The chain recombines TRBV7-2 with TRBJ2-2; no firm D call. V lost 1 base and J lost 4, with 7 bases in between. This CDR3 spans 14 amino acids. Germline V gene lookup returns CDR1 SGHTA and CDR2 FQGNSA. The complete variable domain, with remaining parts taken from reference TRBV7-2 and TRBJ2-2, reads GAGVSQSPSNKVTEKGKDVELRCDPISGHTALYWYRQSLGQGLEFLIYFQGNSAPDKSGLPSDRFSAERTGGSVSTLTIQRTQQEDSAVYLCASSLGWRTGELFFGEGSRLTVL.

This clonotype came up many times. The chain links TRBV27 to TRBJ2-5; D not certain. CDR1 MNHEY and CDR2 SMNVEV come from the germline V gene (reference sequence). The CDR3 length is 14 residues. V gave up 2 bases and J gave up 1 base, with 8 bases separating them. The CDR3 DNA follows: TGTGCCAGCAGTTTAAATGGCATCCAAGAGACCCAGTACTTC. Translation gives CASSLNGIQETQYF.

This chain joins TRBV6-1 and TRBJ2-1; 8 bases agree with TRBD1. The CDR3 loop spans 15 amino acids. Germline V gene sequence: CDR1 MNHNS, CDR2 SASEGT. J was trimmed by 6 bases and V by 4 bases; bases with no gene match: 8. CDR3 region: CASSGDRGSVNEQFF. The DNA for the CDR3 is TGTGCCAGCAGTGGCGACAGGGGATCGGTCAATGAGCAGTTCTTC.

A remark on this clonotype: A much more abundant neighbour one base away suggests this may be a read error. This rearrangement joins TRBV11-2 to TRBJ2-1; D uncertain. In germline, CDR1 is SGHAT, CDR2 FQNNGV. The V end lost 1 base, the J end lost 9 bases, and 7 bases lay between the germline ends. This CDR3 is 12 amino acids long. In DNA form, the CDR3 reads TGTGCCAGCAGCTTAGGCGGATTTGAGCAGTTCTTC. The encoded protein is CASSLGGFEQFF.

This clonotype was detected only a few times. This rearrangement joins TRBV5-6 to TRBJ2-1; tentative D call: TRBD2 (6 bases). V was shortened by 2 bases and J by 9 bases, with 9 bases between the two germline ends. This CDR3 is built from 12 residues. Germline assignment: CDR1 SGHDT and CDR2 YYEEEE. CDR3 in amino acids: CASSLGRGEQFF. CDR3 coding DNA: TGTGCCAGCAGCTTAGGGCGGGGTGAGCAGTTCTTC.

This clonotype was seen a handful of times. The chain combines TRBV6-5 with TRBJ1-1; 7 bases align to TRBD1. The V gene's germline CDR1 is MNHEY and CDR2 SVGAGI. V gave up 0 bases and J gave up 1 base; unmatched junction bases: 2. The CDR3 loop spans 15 amino acids. As DNA, the CDR3 is TGTGCCAGCAGTTACTCTGACAGGGCGAACACTGAAGCTTTCTTT. This sequence encodes CASSYSDRANTEAFF.

Note on this clonotype: A much larger clone lies a single base off, so this may be a read error. The V and J genes are TRBV29-1 and TRBJ2-4; 10 nucleotides align to TRBD1. The J call may be in error: the DNA end matches TRBJ2-7 better. The CDR3 has 13 residues. Germline V gene sequence: CDR1 SQVTM, CDR2 ANQGSEA. The CDR3 coding sequence is TGCAGCGTTGAGGGGACAGGGGACTACGAGCAGTACTTC. Its translation is CSVEGTGDYEQYF.

V gene TRBV15 combines with J gene TRBJ2-1; 12 bases are a match to TRBD2. CDR3 length: 16 residues. The germline V gene encodes CDR1 LNHNV and CDR2 YYDKDF (reference sequence). V lost 6 bases and J lost 6; bases outside the gene matches: 9. CDR3 amino acids: CATSSRTSGNRNEQFF. The DNA of the CDR3 is TGTGCCACCAGTTCCCGGACTAGCGGGAATCGCAATGAGCAGTTCTTC.

This chain connects TRBV12-5 to TRBJ2-3; 7 nucleotides align to TRBD2. J lost 2 bases, V lost 5 bases, and 4 bases had no gene match. The CDR3 is made up of 14 amino acids. Germline CDR1 reads LGHNT; CDR2 reads FRNRAP. CDR3 DNA: TGTGCTAGTGGTCGACTAGCCGTCACAGATACGCAGTATTTT. Translation gives CASGRLAVTDTQYF.

The DNA of the CDR3 is TGCAGCGTTGAACTCATCTTGGGAAGAACCTACAATGAGCAGTTCTTC. This codes for CSVELILGRTYNEQFF. J is TRBJ2-1 and V is TRBV29-1; no firm D call. Germline CDR1 is SQVTM and CDR2 is ANQGSEA. The CDR3 contains 16 residues. V dropped 2 bases and J dropped 2 bases, with 16 bases sitting between them.

This clonotype has more than one count but fewer than ten. The chain uses TRBV25-1 and TRBJ1-1; 8 nucleotides line up with TRBD1. J was trimmed by 4 bases and V by 4 bases; bases with no gene match: 5. This CDR3 is 14 amino acids long. CDR1 is MGHDK, CDR2 SYGVNS, per germline. In DNA form, the CDR3 reads TGTGCCAGCAGTGTGACAGGGGATGGCACTGAAGCTTTCTTT. As protein: CASSVTGDGTEAFF.

The V gene is TRBV11-2, the J gene TRBJ1-1; a possible D gene is TRBD1 (5 bases). V was pared by 5 bases and J by 4 bases, with 14 bases between. This CDR3 comprises 14 residues. CDR1 is SGHAT and CDR2 is FQNNGV in the germline V gene. This CDR3 is CASSPVRGSTEAFF. The CDR3 DNA is TGTGCCAGCAGCCCGGTCCGGGGGAGCACTGAAGCTTTCTTT.

V and J are TRBV7-9 and TRBJ1-2; D gene unclear. V was clipped by 1 base and J by 8 bases, with 5 bases between them. The CDR3 covers 11 residues. Germline V lookup: CDR1 SEHNR, CDR2 FQNEAQ (reference sequence). In nucleotides, the CDR3 is TGTGCCAGCAGCTTAGATGGGGGCTACACCTTC. It yields the protein CASSLDGGYTF.

In this sample, this clonotype turned up once. Germline and junction disagree at one end, which may indicate a read error. The CDR3 here is CASSFGVSYERYF. Here the CDR3 DNA reads TGTGCCAGCAGTTTTGGGGTTTCCTACGAGCGGTACTTC. J is TRBJ2-7 and V is TRBV28; D gene uncertain. This CDR3 region has 13 residues. Looked up from germline, CDR1 is MDHEN and CDR2 is SYDVKM. Full variable domain (remainder filled in from reference TRBV28 and TRBJ2-7): DVKVTQSSRYLVKRTGEKVFLECVQDMDHENMFWYRQDPGLGLRLIYFSYDVKMKEKGDIPEGYSVSREKKERFSLILESASTNQTSMYLCASSFGVSYERYFGPGTRLTVT.

There are a few counts of this clonotype. This chain uses TRBV4-2 with TRBJ2-3; 10 nucleotides match TRBD1. There are 18 residues in the CDR3. V dropped 4 bases and J dropped 1; count of bases not matched to a gene: 11. Per the germline V gene, CDR1 is LGHNA and CDR2 is YNFKEQ. CDR3 sequence: CASSRTEGQGLGTDTQYF. The DNA of the CDR3 is TGTGCCAGCAGCCGGACAGAGGGACAGGGGTTAGGCACAGATACGCAGTATTTT.